The T cell receptor beta chain under discussion was sequenced for a study of shared clonotypes between healthy human individuals. Regarding the study as a whole: Clonotypes shared by all four donors outscored non-shared clonotypes in generation probability.

CD8 cells classed as naive were CD45RO-negative and positively selected for CCR7, excluding terminally differentiated effector memory CD45RA+ cells. Points on this clone: Its specificity is unknown.

The germline V gene encodes CDR1 MDHEN and CDR2 SYDVKM. The CDR3 runs 15 residues. V was trimmed by 2 bases and J by 9 bases, leaving 19 bases between them. The repertoire was sequenced with immunoSEQ multiplex PCR; TCRdb's copy has only in-frame clones and lacks some. The sample lists about 2 million clones; over 85% were seen once. The gene calls are TRBV28 and TRBJ2-5, with TRBD2 as a possible D gene (6 bases). This TCR was sampled from a man aged 18 to 29 in good health. The sequenced material came from naive CD8+ T cells sorted from blood. The DNA for the CDR3 is TGTGCCAGCAGTTTAACGGGAGATGCTAGTAGGGCCCAGTACTTC. Translated, it gives CASSLTGDASRAQYF.